Shown below are 3 T cell receptor beta chains from a single sample sequenced in a study of blood T cell repertoires in COVID-19. Sequencing used immunoSEQ multiplex PCR; TCRdb keeps in-frame clones, though not all of them. The table has 70,000 to 85,000 clones, around 83% seen once. Source material: peripheral blood. The receptors here all came from a man at least 80 years old with active or convalescent COVID-19.

This rearrangement joins TRBV6-5 to TRBJ2-1, with 12 positions matching TRBD2. The germline V gene has CDR1 MNHEY and CDR2 SVGAGI. The CDR3 sequence is 15 residues long. After removal of 4 bases from V and 4 bases from J, the junction contained 2 bases not matched to a gene. The CDR3 DNA reads as TGTGCCAGCAGTTCGGGACTAGCGGGTTACAATGAGCAGTTCTTC. Protein sequence: CASSSGLAGYNEQFF.

The J gene is TRBJ2-1, the V gene TRBV7-9, with D possibly matching TRBD2 (7 bases). The germline CDR1 and CDR2 sequences are SEHNR and FQNEAQ (reference sequence). The CDR3 is 15 residues long. V shed 5 bases and J shed 7 bases, with 18 bases lying between them. CDR3 loop: CASSPRGAAANEQFF. For the CDR3, the DNA is TGTGCCAGCAGCCCCCGGGGGGCAGCGGCGAATGAGCAGTTCTTC.

The chain employs TRBV28 and TRBJ1-4, with D possibly being TRBD1 (5 bases). The germline CDR1 and CDR2 sequences are MDHEN and SYDVKM. The CDR3 length is 14 residues. V gave up 6 bases and J gave up 8 bases, with 16 bases separating them. The CDR3 region is CASSRGGAREKLFF. The CDR3 nucleotides are TGTGCCAGCAGCCGGGGAGGGGCTCGGGAAAAACTGTTTTTT.